One and the same sample provided the 10 T cell receptor beta chains below, sequenced in a study of blood T cell repertoires in COVID-19. The assay was immunoSEQ multiplex PCR, and TCRdb's table has in-frame clones only and misses some. The sample includes about 64,000 clones, 80% to 90% seen only once; the top ten take less than 1.5%. Source material: peripheral blood. These receptors all stem from a man aged 35 to 55 with acute or convalescent COVID-19.

The rearrangement links TRBV19 to TRBJ1-1; 8 nucleotides align to TRBD1. CDR3 length equals 16 residues. CDR1 LNHDA and CDR2 SQIVND come from the germline V gene (reference sequence). V was clipped by 1 base and J by 0 bases; unmatched bases: 4. The CDR3 region is CASSIGTGTLNTEAFF. The CDR3, as DNA: TGTGCCAGTAGTATAGGGACAGGGACTCTGAACACTGAAGCTTTCTTT.

The rearrangement uses TRBV11-2 and TRBJ2-7; the match to TRBD1 covers 10 bases. This CDR3 spans 14 amino acids. The V and J ends lost 7 bases and 4 bases, in that order; junction bases with no gene match: 7. The germline gives CDR1 SGHAT, CDR2 FQNNGV. CDR3 nucleotide sequence: TGTGCCAGCACCCCGGGACAGGGGATATACGAGCAGTACTTC. Translation gives CASTPGQGIYEQYF.

This chain joins TRBV18 and TRBJ1-4, with 7 bases lining up with TRBD1. Germline V gene lookup returns CDR1 KGHSH and CDR2 LQKENI. J was trimmed by 7 bases and V by 2 bases; bases with no gene match: 10. This CDR3 is 16 amino acids long. DNA of the CDR3: TGTGCCAGCTCACCAGGACAGGCGCCGACCGGTGAAAAACTGTTTTTT. Translation gives CASSPGQAPTGEKLFF. The variable domain in full, with the rest retrieved from reference TRBV18 and TRBJ1-4, is NAGVMQNPRHLVRRRGQEARLRCSPMKGHSHVYWYRQLPEEGLKFMVYLQKENIIDESGMPKERFSAEFPKEGPSILRIQQVVRGDSAAYFCASSPGQAPTGEKLFFGSGTQLSVL.

The chain recombines TRBV6-5 with TRBJ2-3; possibly TRBD2 for D (5 bases). Germline V gene sequence: CDR1 MNHEY, CDR2 SVGAGI. Deletions cut 0 bases from V and 7 bases from J, with 14 bases between. CDR3 size: 15 residues. CDR3 nucleotides: TGTGCCAGCAGTTACTCCGGGGTTTCGGGGAATACGCAGTATTTT. Its translation: CASSYSGVSGNTQYF.

The genes are TRBV2 and TRBJ1-2, with 7 bases lining up with TRBD1. Germline CDR1 SNHLY, CDR2 FYNNEI. V trimming: 5 bases; J trimming: 3 bases; junction bases outside the gene matches: 3. CDR3 length: 13 residues. The CDR3 loop is CASSIQGDYGYTF. As DNA, the CDR3 is TGTGCCAGCAGTATTCAGGGGGACTATGGCTACACCTTC.

The chain is built from TRBV18 and TRBJ2-7; a weak D match, TRBD2 (5 bases). This CDR3 has 13 residues. Germline CDR1 KGHSH, CDR2 LQKENI. Deletions cut 2 bases from V and 3 bases from J, with 8 bases between. As DNA, the CDR3 is TGTGCCAGCTCACCAAACCGGGACTACGAGCAGTACTTC. It is translated as CASSPNRDYEQYF.

The chain joins TRBV7-2 to TRBJ1-1; a possible D gene is TRBD1 (5 bases). The germline V gene encodes CDR1 SGHTA and CDR2 FQGNSA. Trimming removed 7 bases at V and 6 bases at J, with 24 bases between. The CDR3 contains 16 residues. CDR3 region: CASNSWGKKIHAEAFF. The CDR3 nucleotides are TGTGCCAGCAACTCCTGGGGCAAGAAGATACATGCTGAAGCTTTCTTT.

The chain uses TRBV3-1 (or the pseudogene TRBV3-2) and TRBJ2-1, with TRBD2 identical over 8 bases. The V segment lost 0 bases and the J segment 7 bases; nucleotides outside the gene matches: 11. The CDR3 is made up of 17 amino acids. Germline V gene data show CDR1 as LGHDT and CDR2 as YNNKEL (reference sequence). The CDR3 DNA sequence: TGTGCCAGCAGCCAAGACCATCCCGGGGGGGCACTGAATGAGCAGTTCTTC. Translated: CASSQDHPGGALNEQFF.

The chain recombines TRBV30 with TRBJ2-7, with D maybe TRBD1 (5 bases). This CDR3 comprises 12 residues. V was cut by 3 bases and J by 2 bases, with 8 bases left in between. Per the germline V gene, CDR1 is GTSNPN and CDR2 is SVGIG (reference sequence). In DNA form, the CDR3 reads TGTGCCTGGAGCCAGGGCACCTACGAGCAGTACTTC. Amino acid sequence: CAWSQGTYEQYF.

This clone was counted once. This rearrangement joins TRBV2 to TRBJ1-1; unclear D gene. V lost 4 bases to trimming and J lost 10 bases, with 13 bases between them. This CDR3 is 12 amino acids long. Germline V gene data show CDR1 as SNHLY and CDR2 as FYNNEI. CDR3 sequence (DNA): TGTGCCAGCAGTGGGATCGGACTCGGAGCTTTCTTT. This gives the protein CASSGIGLGAFF.